The subject of this entry is one T cell receptor (beta chain). Participants were aged about 18 to 100 years from roughly 26 US areas. Trimming removed 5 bases from V and 8 bases from J; junction bases left unmatched: 11. The CDR3 is made up of 16 amino acids. In germline, CDR1 is SGHAT, CDR2 FQNNGV. The source of the sample is a study of blood T cell repertoires in COVID-19. Under the authors' procedure: Estimates of nucleated cell counts were drawn from the amplification of reference gene primers. Only in-frame clones appear in the TCRdb table, and some are missing; sequencing was by immunoSEQ multiplex PCR. D and trimming come from the DNA, and the V and J calls and clone size come from that table. Of 150,000 to 170,000 clones listed, 84% are singletons.

The sample consisted of PBMCs or T cells enriched from blood (not recorded which). The J gene is TRBJ2-1, the V gene TRBV11-2; TRBD1 matches 11 bases. The clonotype comes from a man aged 45-65 years who had recovered from COVID-19. In nucleotides, the CDR3 is TGTGCCAGCAGCCCGAGGGACAGGGGGTGGGGCGATGAGCAGTTCTTC. It translates to CASSPRDRGWGDEQFF.